The rows below give T cell receptor beta chains drawn from one sample of a study of Ad26.COV2.S vaccination and SARS-CoV-2 variants. TCRdb's copy holds only in-frame clones and misses some; the assay was immunoSEQ multiplex PCR. The table lists around 300,000 clones, 80% to 90% of them singletons. The starting material was peripheral blood, obtained in a trial of Ad26.COV2.S vaccine versus placebo. The receptors were gathered from a person between 18 and 65 years old who received the Ad26.COV2.S COVID-19 vaccine or a placebo. CDR3s leave out the opening cysteine and the closing phenylalanine or tryptophan. D genes are given only for firm matches.

v_call: TRBV6-5; d_call: NA; j_call: TRBJ2-2; cdr3_aa: ASSPTGELF
v_call: TRBV24-1; d_call: TRBD1; j_call: TRBJ2-1; cdr3_aa: ATSAGTGAVSYNEQF
v_call: TRBV15; d_call: NA; j_call: TRBJ2-4; cdr3_aa: ATSRDVPDIQY
v_call: TRBV29-1; d_call: NA; j_call: TRBJ2-7; cdr3_aa: SVEVQGGPQY
v_call: TRBV6-1; d_call: NA; j_call: TRBJ1-3; cdr3_aa: ASSEFTPVTTRGNTIY
v_call: TRBV6-5; d_call: NA; j_call: TRBJ2-1; cdr3_aa: ASSLRQRHNEQF
v_call: TRBV29-1; d_call: NA; j_call: TRBJ1-4; cdr3_aa: SVEEGEKLF
v_call: TRBV19; d_call: NA; j_call: TRBJ1-5; cdr3_aa: ASSVGSGNQPQH
v_call: TRBV13; d_call: TRBD1; j_call: TRBJ2-5; cdr3_aa: ASSSRTGGETQY
v_call: TRBV6-2/TRBV6-3; d_call: NA; j_call: TRBJ2-7; cdr3_aa: ASSYVGMGFYEQY
v_call: TRBV15; d_call: TRBD1; j_call: TRBJ2-1; cdr3_aa: ATSRDQFRDSFKNEQF
v_call: TRBV11-2; d_call: TRBD1; j_call: TRBJ2-1; cdr3_aa: ASSPRPRDRGTYNEQF
v_call: TRBV4-1; d_call: NA; j_call: TRBJ2-1; cdr3_aa: ASSPPGAGEQF
v_call: TRBV5-4; d_call: NA; j_call: TRBJ1-1; cdr3_aa: ASSPDLRHTEAF
v_call: TRBV19; d_call: TRBD1; j_call: TRBJ1-6; cdr3_aa: ASNPRTGFHSPLH
v_call: TRBV5-1; d_call: TRBD1; j_call: TRBJ2-5; cdr3_aa: ASSSDRGGETQY
v_call: TRBV28; d_call: NA; j_call: TRBJ2-2; cdr3_aa: ASSYRVSGELF
v_call: TRBV11-2; d_call: NA; j_call: TRBJ1-5; cdr3_aa: ASSLGLGTNQPQH
v_call: TRBV24-1; d_call: NA; j_call: TRBJ2-1; cdr3_aa: ATSDLSGNSYNEQF
v_call: TRBV13; d_call: TRBD1; j_call: TRBJ1-4; cdr3_aa: ASSLGGTGATNEKLF
v_call: TRBV19; d_call: TRBD1; j_call: TRBJ1-5; cdr3_aa: ASRNNRGPQPQH
v_call: TRBV6-5; d_call: TRBD1; j_call: TRBJ1-1; cdr3_aa: ASTDRDLNTEAF
v_call: TRBV19; d_call: TRBD2; j_call: TRBJ2-2; cdr3_aa: ASSIGAGDTGELF
v_call: TRBV19; d_call: NA; j_call: TRBJ1-6; cdr3_aa: ASKGSYNSPLH
v_call: TRBV12-3/TRBV12-4; d_call: NA; j_call: TRBJ2-7; cdr3_aa: ATGPPAEEQY
v_call: TRBV15; d_call: NA; j_call: TRBJ1-2; cdr3_aa: ATSRGTEKNYGYT
v_call: TRBV11-2; d_call: NA; j_call: TRBJ2-7; cdr3_aa: ASSLIGASYEQY
v_call: TRBV5-5; d_call: NA; j_call: TRBJ2-3; cdr3_aa: ASSLASTDTQY
v_call: TRBV28; d_call: NA; j_call: TRBJ2-1; cdr3_aa: AISPGGDLYNEQF
v_call: TRBV7-2; d_call: TRBD2; j_call: TRBJ2-3; cdr3_aa: ASSLGLAGQY
v_call: TRBV4-1; d_call: NA; j_call: TRBJ2-1; cdr3_aa: ASSQLALNEQF
v_call: TRBV6-1; d_call: NA; j_call: TRBJ1-5; cdr3_aa: ASSGSHYEGAGQPQH
v_call: TRBV6-1; d_call: NA; j_call: TRBJ1-2; cdr3_aa: ASSEAGNSYGYT
v_call: TRBV25-1; d_call: NA; j_call: TRBJ2-1; cdr3_aa: ASSGVDNEQF
v_call: TRBV13; d_call: NA; j_call: TRBJ1-3; cdr3_aa: ASSLQGNTIY
v_call: TRBV3-1/TRBV3-2; d_call: TRBD2; j_call: TRBJ2-3; cdr3_aa: ASSQDRGGRTDTQY
v_call: TRBV7-2; d_call: NA; j_call: TRBJ2-2; cdr3_aa: ASSSLPGNTGELF
v_call: TRBV7-6; d_call: NA; j_call: TRBJ1-1; cdr3_aa: ASMGRGTEAF
v_call: TRBV28; d_call: NA; j_call: TRBJ1-2; cdr3_aa: ASSLQGGYGYT
v_call: TRBV5-6; d_call: TRBD1; j_call: TRBJ1-1; cdr3_aa: ASSRGQTEAF
v_call: TRBV6-1; d_call: TRBD1; j_call: TRBJ1-5; cdr3_aa: ASSERSTGGSNQPQH
v_call: TRBV2; d_call: TRBD1; j_call: TRBJ1-5; cdr3_aa: ASTRDRGFSNQPQH
v_call: TRBV6-2/TRBV6-3; d_call: TRBD1; j_call: TRBJ1-1; cdr3_aa: ASSSMGQGNTEAF
v_call: TRBV5-4; d_call: TRBD1; j_call: TRBJ1-2; cdr3_aa: ASSSGQSYYGYT
v_call: TRBV5-6; d_call: NA; j_call: TRBJ2-7; cdr3_aa: ASSHRAGEQY
v_call: TRBV7-9; d_call: NA; j_call: TRBJ2-1; cdr3_aa: ASSLVMTPYEQF
v_call: TRBV19; d_call: NA; j_call: TRBJ1-5; cdr3_aa: ASSIWTAGSRRQPQH
v_call: TRBV7-9; d_call: NA; j_call: TRBJ2-5; cdr3_aa: ASSSSTEETQY